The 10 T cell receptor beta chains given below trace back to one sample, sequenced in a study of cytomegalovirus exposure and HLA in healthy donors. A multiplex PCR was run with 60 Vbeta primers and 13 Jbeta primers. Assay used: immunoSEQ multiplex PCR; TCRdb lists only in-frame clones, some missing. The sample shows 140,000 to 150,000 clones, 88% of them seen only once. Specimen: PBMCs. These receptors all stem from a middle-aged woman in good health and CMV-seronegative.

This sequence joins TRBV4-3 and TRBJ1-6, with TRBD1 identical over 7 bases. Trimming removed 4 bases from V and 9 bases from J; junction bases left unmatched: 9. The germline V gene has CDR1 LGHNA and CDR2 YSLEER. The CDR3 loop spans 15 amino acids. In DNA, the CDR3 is TGCGCCAGCAGCCGAAGTCGACAGGGCCTTTCACCCCTCCACTTT. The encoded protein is CASSRSRQGLSPLHF.

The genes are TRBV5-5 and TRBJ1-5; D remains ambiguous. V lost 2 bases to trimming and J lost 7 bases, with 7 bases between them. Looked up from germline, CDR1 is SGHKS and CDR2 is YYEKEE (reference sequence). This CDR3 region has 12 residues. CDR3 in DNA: TGTGCCAGCAGCTTATTCGGGCAGCCCCAGCATTTT. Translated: CASSLFGQPQHF. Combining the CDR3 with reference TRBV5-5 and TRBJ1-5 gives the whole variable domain DAGVTQSPTHLIKTRGQQVTLRCSPISGHKSVSWYQQVLGQGPQFIFQYYEKEERGRGNFPDRFSARQFPNYSSELNVNALLLGDSALYLCASSLFGQPQHFGDGTRLSIL.

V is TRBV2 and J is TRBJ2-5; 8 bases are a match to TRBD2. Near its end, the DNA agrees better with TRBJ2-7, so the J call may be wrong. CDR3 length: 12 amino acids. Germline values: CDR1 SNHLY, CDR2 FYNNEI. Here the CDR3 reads CASSGTSYEQYF. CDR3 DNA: TGTGCCAGCAGCGGGACTAGCTACGAGCAGTACTTC.

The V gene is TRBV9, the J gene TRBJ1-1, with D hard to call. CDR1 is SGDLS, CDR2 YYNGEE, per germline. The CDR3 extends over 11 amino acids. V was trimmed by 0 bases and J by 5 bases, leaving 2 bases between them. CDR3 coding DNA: TGTGCCAGCAGCGTAGTAACTGAAGCTTTCTTT. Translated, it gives CASSVVTEAFF.

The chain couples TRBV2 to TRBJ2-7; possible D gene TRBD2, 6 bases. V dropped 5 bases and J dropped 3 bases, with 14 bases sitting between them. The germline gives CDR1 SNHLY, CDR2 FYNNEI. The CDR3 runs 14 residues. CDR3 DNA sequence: TGTGCCAGCAGTCCGGGACTGGCATACTACGAGCAGTACTTC. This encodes CASSPGLAYYEQYF. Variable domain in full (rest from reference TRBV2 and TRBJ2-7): EPEVTQTPSHQVTQMGQEVILRCVPISNHLYFYWYRQILGQKVEFLVSFYNNEISEKSEIFDDQFSVERPDGSNFTLKIRSTKLEDSAMYFCASSPGLAYYEQYFGPGTRLTVT.

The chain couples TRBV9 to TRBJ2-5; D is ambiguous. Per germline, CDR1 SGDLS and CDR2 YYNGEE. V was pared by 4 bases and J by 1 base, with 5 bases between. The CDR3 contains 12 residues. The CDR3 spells CASSRPQETQYF. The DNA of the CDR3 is TGTGCCAGCAGCCGTCCCCAAGAGACCCAGTACTTC. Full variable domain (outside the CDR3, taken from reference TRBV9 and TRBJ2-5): DSGVTQTPKHLITATGQRVTLRCSPRSGDLSVYWYQQSLDQGLQFLIQYYNGEERAKGNILERFSAQQFPDLHSELNLSSLELGDSALYFCASSRPQETQYFGPGTRLLVL.

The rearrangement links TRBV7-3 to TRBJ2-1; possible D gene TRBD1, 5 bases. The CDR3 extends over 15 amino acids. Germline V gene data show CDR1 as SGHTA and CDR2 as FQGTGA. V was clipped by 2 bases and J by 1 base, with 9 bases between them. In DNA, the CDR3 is TGTGCCAGCAGCTTACAGGGTGGGTCCTACAATGAGCAGTTCTTC. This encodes CASSLQGGSYNEQFF.

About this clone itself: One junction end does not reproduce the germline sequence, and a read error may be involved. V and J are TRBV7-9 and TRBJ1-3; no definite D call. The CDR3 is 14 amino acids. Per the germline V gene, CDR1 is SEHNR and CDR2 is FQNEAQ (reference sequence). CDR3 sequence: CSSSEVVSGNTIYF. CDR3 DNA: TGTTCCAGCAGCGAGGTTGTCTCTGGAAACACCATATATTTT.

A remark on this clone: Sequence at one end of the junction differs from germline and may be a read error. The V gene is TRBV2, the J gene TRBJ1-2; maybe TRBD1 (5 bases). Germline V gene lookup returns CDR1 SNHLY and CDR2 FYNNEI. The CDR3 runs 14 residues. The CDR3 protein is CASSGTPGLGGYTF. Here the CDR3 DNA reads TGCGCCAGCAGTGGGACCCCGGGGTTGGGTGGCTACACCTTC.

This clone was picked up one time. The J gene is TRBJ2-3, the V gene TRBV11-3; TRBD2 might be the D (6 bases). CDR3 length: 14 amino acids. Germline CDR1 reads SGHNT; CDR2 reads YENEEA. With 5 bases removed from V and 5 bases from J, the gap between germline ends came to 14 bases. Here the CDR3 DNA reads TGTGCCAGCAGCGTGGGGACTGCTGGAGATACGCAGTATTTT. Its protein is CASSVGTAGDTQYF.